This T cell receptor beta chain was identified during a study of cytomegalovirus exposure and HLA in healthy donors. In the case of this clone: Antigen: not known.

Some clones are missing from TCRdb's copy, which holds only in-frame ones; the method was immunoSEQ multiplex PCR. In the table there are 150,000 to 200,000 clones, about 85% of which are singletons. Whole-study findings and limits: Most TCR sequences showed up rarely, but some public TCRs showed up in many donors. Reports described diagnosis of cytomegalovirus status by the classifier as highly specific and sensitive. Specificity of three CMV-associated chains for CMV antigens was verified in vitro.

From the 120-subject validation cohort, which was separate from the approximately 670-subject first cohort, the donors were drawn. The clonotype was recovered from a young man in good health and CMV-seropositive. The source material was PBMCs.

This CDR3 is CASVRGEGVTEAFF. The CDR3 DNA reads as TGTGCCAGCGTCCGGGGAGAGGGGGTCACTGAAGCTTTCTTT. The J gene is TRBJ1-1, the V gene TRBV2; D possibly corresponds to TRBD1 (6 bases). The CDR3 covers 14 residues. Germline CDR1 is SNHLY and CDR2 is FYNNEI. V dropped 8 bases and J dropped 4 bases, with 17 bases sitting between them.